Listed here are 30 T cell receptor beta chains from one sample, sequenced in a study of human T cells and chemical hapten exposure. Unique molecular identifiers were affixed to discrete cDNA molecules within the library. One entry per CDR3 protein, called by TCRdb with MiXCR from the reads. The table includes 120,000 or so distinct CDR3 sequences, 8.5% to 9% detected once. Extraction yielded total RNA from whole blood (unfractionated). Sequenced material: whole blood. These receptors originate from a human donor in good health. Some clones in this sample may be carry-over from other donors' samples.

In its sample, this clonotype was seen many times. The chain recombines TRBV28 with TRBJ2-3; 9 bases match TRBD2. Germline V lookup: CDR1 MDHEN, CDR2 SYDVKM. V was clipped by 3 bases and J by 5 bases; unmatched bases: 6. The CDR3 is made up of 15 amino acids. The CDR3 DNA reads TGTGCCAGCAGTTTCATTTGGCGGGGGGGAGATACGCAGTATTTT. Translated, it gives CASSFIWRGGDTQYF.

The V and J genes are TRBV6-4 and TRBJ2-3; D unresolved. CDR1 is MRHNA and CDR2 is SNTAGT in the germline V gene. V was clipped by 3 bases and J by 2 bases, with 15 bases between them. The CDR3 sequence is 16 residues long. This CDR3 is CASSESAEASTDTQYF. The CDR3 bases are TGTGCCAGCAGTGAATCTGCGGAAGCTTCCACAGATACGCAGTATTTT.

This clonotype was recorded a few times. The chain combines TRBV3-1 with TRBJ1-1; D is possibly TRBD1 (5 bases). Between the trimmed V and J ends, which lost 6 bases and 7 bases, there was a span of 9 bases. The CDR3 runs to 11 residues. Germline-derived CDR1 and CDR2 are LGHDT and YNNKEL (reference sequence). The CDR3 loop reads CASRGLNEAFF. CDR3 DNA: TGTGCCAGCAGGGGACTGAATGAAGCTTTCTTT.

This clonotype has at least ten counts. This sequence joins TRBV7-9 and TRBJ1-1, with TRBD1 as a possible D gene (5 bases). Germline CDR1 and CDR2: SEHNR and FQNEAQ (reference sequence). The CDR3 sequence is 14 residues long. V lost 1 base to trimming and J lost 1 base, with 7 bases between them. CDR3 nucleotides: TGTGCCAGCAGCTTAGTGGACACGAACACTGAAGCTTTCTTT. Encoded protein: CASSLVDTNTEAFF.

This clonotype was recorded at least ten times. The chain uses TRBV10-3 and TRBJ2-5; 8 bases agree with TRBD1. From germline, CDR1 is ENHRY and CDR2 SYGVKD. There are 15 residues in the CDR3. J was trimmed by 1 base and V by 9 bases; bases with no gene match: 10. The CDR3 here is CAIRREQGVQETQYF. The CDR3 DNA is TGTGCCATTCGAAGAGAACAGGGGGTCCAAGAGACCCAGTACTTC.

Comment on this clonotype: This may be a read error: a much more frequent sequence differs by one nucleotide. The rearrangement joins TRBV5-5 to TRBJ1-4; D is uncertain. CDR1 SGHKS and CDR2 YYEKEE come from the germline V gene (reference sequence). This CDR3 is built from 17 residues. Here the CDR3 DNA reads TGTGCCAGCAGCTTGGCGAGGGCCTCTGCAACTAATGAAAAACTGTCTTTT. This translates into CASSLARASATNEKLSF.

This clonotype appeared a few times. The chain carries TRBV6-5 and TRBJ2-7, with D unclear. The CDR3 has 15 residues. Trimming pared 4 bases from V and 0 bases from J, leaving 13 bases between. Looked up from germline, CDR1 is MNHEY and CDR2 is SVGAGI. CDR3 bases: TGTGCCAGCAGTTTGGGGTCTTCCATCTCCTACGAGCAGTACTTC. This gives the protein CASSLGSSISYEQYF.

This clonotype was found many times. The CDR3 nucleotides read TGTGCCGCCCTAGCCGCGGATACGCAGTATTTT. Encoded protein: CAALAADTQYF. The chain joins TRBV10-3 to TRBJ2-3; D perhaps matches TRBD2 (5 bases). The CDR3 covers 11 residues. CDR1 is ENHRY and CDR2 is SYGVKD in the germline V gene. V was shortened by 11 bases and J by 6 bases, with 12 bases between the two germline ends.

This clonotype was detected only a few times. CDR3 in DNA: TGTGCCAGCAGTGCTTTGGGGACAGGGCGAACCGGGGAGCTGTTTTTT. Residues: CASSALGTGRTGELFF. This rearrangement joins TRBV2 to TRBJ2-2; 9 bases fit TRBD1. Unmatched junction bases numbered 8, after V lost 4 bases and J lost 5 bases. Germline V CDR1 and CDR2: SNHLY, FYNNEI. The CDR3 extends over 16 amino acids.

The rearrangement joins TRBV7-9 to TRBJ2-1, with 13 bases matching TRBD2. CDR3 length: 15 amino acids. J was trimmed by 9 bases and V by 5 bases; bases with no gene match: 7. The germline CDR1 and CDR2 sequences are SEHNR and FQNEAQ (reference sequence). CDR3 sequence (DNA): TGTGCCAGCAGCCCAACTAGCGGGGGGGCGGTTGAGCAGTTCTTC. It translates to CASSPTSGGAVEQFF.

This clonotype was detected a few times. The CDR3 DNA reads TGTGCCAGCAGCTTAGGGCAGGGGAGGGTTGAAAAACTGTTTTTT. Amino acids: CASSLGQGRVEKLFF. V usage is TRBV7-2 and J usage is TRBJ1-4, with D perhaps TRBD1 (6 bases). The ends were cut back, 1 base at V and 7 bases at J, with 13 bases in the middle. The CDR3 is 15 amino acids. Germline values: CDR1 SGHTA, CDR2 FQGNSA.

This clonotype was seen a few times. The chain carries TRBV5-1 and TRBJ1-4; D ambiguous. With 0 bases removed from V and 2 bases from J, the gap between germline ends came to 5 bases. Looked up from germline, CDR1 is SGHRS and CDR2 is YFSETQ. The CDR3 extends over 14 amino acids. The CDR3 DNA sequence: TGCGCCAGCAGCTTGGCTACTACTAATGAAAAACTGTTTTTT. Translating gives CASSLATTNEKLFF.

This clonotype was seen only a few times. Here the CDR3 reads CASSVAGRSYEQYF. The DNA for the CDR3 is TGTGCCAGCAGTGTAGCGGGCCGCTCCTACGAGCAGTACTTC. The chain uses TRBV25-1 and TRBJ2-7; 7 positions match TRBD2. The V gene end was trimmed by 4 bases and the J gene end by 0 bases; junction bases not matched to a gene: 3. Germline CDR1 and CDR2: MGHDK and SYGVNS. The CDR3 consists of 14 residues.

In the case of this clonotype: The junction shows a germline mismatch at one end, possibly a read error. This rearrangement joins TRBV12-3 or TRBV12-4 to TRBJ2-1; 9 bases are shared with TRBD1. The CDR3 totals 16 residues. The CDR3 DNA is TGTGCCAGCAGTTTCTCGGGGACAGGGTTCTACAATGAGCAGATCTTC. Residues: CASSFSGTGFYNEQIF.

This chain connects TRBV3-1 to TRBJ2-7, with D maybe TRBD1 (5 bases). The CDR3 runs 12 residues. Germline V gives CDR1 LGHDT, CDR2 YNNKEL (reference sequence). Trimming removed 7 bases from V and 7 bases from J, with 14 bases in between. CDR3 nucleotides: TGTGCCAGCAAGAGCAGTCCAGGGGAGCAGTACTTC. It specifies CASKSSPGEQYF.

V is TRBV9 and J is TRBJ1-1, with 8 bases matching TRBD1. The CDR3 sequence is 15 residues long. Germline CDR1 is SGDLS and CDR2 is YYNGEE. V lost 2 bases to trimming and J lost 2 bases; unmatched junction nucleotides: 5. CDR3 region: CASSVQGAPNTEAFF. As DNA, the CDR3 is TGTGCCAGCAGCGTTCAGGGGGCCCCAAACACTGAAGCTTTCTTT.

The sample holds a few counts of this clonotype. This rearrangement joins TRBV12-5 to TRBJ2-2; D ambiguous. The CDR3 spans 13 residues. V lost 5 bases, J lost 1 base, and 5 bases lay in between. Per germline, CDR1 LGHNT and CDR2 FRNRAP. The CDR3 sequence: CASGLGNTGELFF. The CDR3, as DNA: TGTGCTAGTGGTCTGGGGAACACCGGGGAGCTGTTTTTT.

V gene TRBV20-1 combines with J gene TRBJ2-7; TRBD1 might be the D (6 bases). The V gene lost 3 bases and the J gene lost 8 bases, with 23 bases spanning the gap. Germline CDR1 DFQATT, CDR2 SNEGSKA (reference sequence). The CDR3 sequence is 15 residues long. For the CDR3, the DNA is TGCAGTGCTAGTCAACTCGGGACATCGGGTTCGAAGCAGTACTTC. The encoded protein is CSASQLGTSGSKQYF.

This clonotype was seen a handful of times. The chain couples TRBV11-2 to TRBJ1-4; TRBD1 is a possible D gene (5 bases). V lost 5 bases, J lost 4 bases, and 11 bases lay in between. Germline V CDR1 and CDR2: SGHAT, FQNNGV. The CDR3 covers 14 residues. In DNA, the CDR3 is TGTGCCAGCAGCCCTGACAGATATAATGAAAAACTGTTTTTT. Residues: CASSPDRYNEKLFF.

This clonotype has more than one count but fewer than ten. The chain joins TRBV11-2 to TRBJ2-1, with 12 nucleotides matching TRBD1. Germline V gene sequence: CDR1 SGHAT, CDR2 FQNNGV. Trimming cost V 5 bases and J 7 bases; bases outside gene matches: 18. The CDR3 runs to 19 residues. In DNA form, the CDR3 reads TGTGCCAGCAGCCACTACGGGGAGACCGGGACAGGGGGCAAGAATGAGCAGTTCTTC. Translating gives CASSHYGETGTGGKNEQFF.

Written as DNA, the CDR3 is TGTGCCAGCAGTGAAGCGCTAGGGTACAATGAGCAGTTCTTC. Protein: CASSEALGYNEQFF. The chain joins TRBV2 to TRBJ2-1, with D unclear. V lost 0 bases to trimming and J lost 4 bases, with 7 bases between them. This CDR3 has 14 residues. Germline V gene data show CDR1 as SNHLY and CDR2 as FYNNEI.

The V call is TRBV7-9, the J call TRBJ2-6, with 8 bases lining up with TRBD1. Unmatched junction bases numbered 11, after V lost 4 bases and J lost 0 bases. Per germline, CDR1 SEHNR and CDR2 FQNEAQ (reference sequence). This CDR3 has 19 amino acids. The CDR3 bases are TGTGCCAGCAGCTCCCCACTCAGGGGGCTAAACTCTGGGGCCAACGTCCTGACTTTC. Its protein product is CASSSPLRGLNSGANVLTF.

In this sample, this clonotype turned up once. J is TRBJ1-4 and V is TRBV4-3; 9 bases agree with TRBD1. Germline V gene data show CDR1 as LGHNA and CDR2 as YSLEER. The CDR3 is 16 residues long. V gave up 0 bases and J gave up 6 bases; unmatched junction bases: 5. CDR3 nucleotide sequence: TGCGCCAGCAGCCAAGAAAGGGGACAGGGTGATGAAAAACTGTTTTTT. Amino acid sequence: CASSQERGQGDEKLFF.

This clonotype was seen a few times. The chain has TRBV6-6 and TRBJ2-3; D not resolved. CDR3 length: 12 residues. The germline gives CDR1 MNHNY, CDR2 SVGAGI (reference sequence). The ends were cut back, 6 bases at V and 1 base at J, with 5 bases in the middle. The CDR3 sequence: CASSYGTDTQYF. In nucleotides, the CDR3 is TGTGCCAGCAGCTACGGCACAGATACGCAGTATTTT.

CDR3 residues: CASSLSGLPGGTDTQYF. For the CDR3, the DNA is TGTGCCAGCAGTTTATCCGGACTACCCGGGGGCACAGATACGCAGTATTTT. The chain uses TRBV27 and TRBJ2-3, with TRBD2 as a possible D gene (6 bases). V was pared by 0 bases and J by 1 base, with 14 bases between. This CDR3 spans 17 amino acids. Germline V gives CDR1 MNHEY, CDR2 SMNVEV (reference sequence).

This chain uses TRBV20-1 with TRBJ2-1, with D uncertain. Germline lookup yields CDR1 DFQATT and CDR2 SNEGSKA (reference sequence). The germline V and J ends were trimmed by 3 bases and 4 bases, with 13 bases remaining between them. This CDR3 is 14 amino acids long. Written as DNA, the CDR3 is TGCAGTGCTAGTATGCAGTCCCCTTACAATGAGCAGTTCTTC. Amino acids: CSASMQSPYNEQFF.

This clonotype has just a few counts. This chain joins TRBV7-2 and TRBJ2-3; 9 nucleotides match TRBD2. Germline CDR1 SGHTA, CDR2 FQGNSA. The CDR3 consists of 16 residues. V trimming: 5 bases; J trimming: 3 bases; junction bases outside the gene matches: 9. The chain's CDR3 is CASSLGLRGGTDTQYF. CDR3 nucleotides: TGTGCCAGCAGCCTAGGTCTGCGGGGGGGAACAGATACGCAGTATTTT.

This clonotype appeared a few times. This sequence joins TRBV4-3 and TRBJ2-3, with 9 bases aligning to TRBD2. The CDR3 covers 16 residues. Germline trimming cut 0 bases from V and 4 bases from J; bases unmatched to any gene: 5. Germline lookup yields CDR1 LGHNA and CDR2 YSLEER. In DNA, the CDR3 is TGCGCCAGCAGCCAAGATCGCGGGGGGGCCCCAGATACGCAGTATTTT. It specifies CASSQDRGGAPDTQYF.

This CDR3 reads CSARRTTGNSPLHF. As DNA, the CDR3 is TGCAGTGCTAGAAGGACCACCGGGAATTCACCCCTCCACTTT. The chain links TRBV20-1 to TRBJ1-6; D is ambiguous. CDR3 length: 14 amino acids. The germline V gene encodes CDR1 DFQATT and CDR2 SNEGSKA (reference sequence). The germline V and J ends were trimmed by 2 bases and 7 bases, with 12 bases remaining between them.

The V call is TRBV5-5, the J call TRBJ1-5; D gene uncertain. This CDR3 contains 15 residues. V was cut by 1 base and J by 6 bases, with 14 bases left in between. Germline V gene sequence: CDR1 SGHKS, CDR2 YYEKEE (reference sequence). The CDR3: CASSLSSGLGQPQHF. In DNA, the CDR3 is TGTGCCAGCAGCTTGTCTTCGGGGTTGGGTCAGCCCCAGCATTTT.